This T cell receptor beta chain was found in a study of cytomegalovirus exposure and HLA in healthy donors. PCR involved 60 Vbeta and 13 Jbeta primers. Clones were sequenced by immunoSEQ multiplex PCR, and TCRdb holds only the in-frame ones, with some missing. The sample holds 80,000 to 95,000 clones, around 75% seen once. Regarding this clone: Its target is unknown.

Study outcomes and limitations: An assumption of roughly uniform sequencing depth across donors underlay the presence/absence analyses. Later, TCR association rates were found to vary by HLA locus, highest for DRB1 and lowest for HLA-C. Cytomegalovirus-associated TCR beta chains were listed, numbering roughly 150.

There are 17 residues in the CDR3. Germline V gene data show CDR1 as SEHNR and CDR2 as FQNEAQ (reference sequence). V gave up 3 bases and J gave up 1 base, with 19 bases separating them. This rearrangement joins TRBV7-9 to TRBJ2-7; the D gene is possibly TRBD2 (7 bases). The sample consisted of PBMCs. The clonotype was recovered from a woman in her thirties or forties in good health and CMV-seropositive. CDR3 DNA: TGTGCCAGCAGCTTGGGGGGGCTCTCAGACTATTCCTACGAGCAGTACTTC. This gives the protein CASSLGGLSDYSYEQYF.